This T cell receptor beta chain was documented in a study of identifying expanded T cells in peripheral blood (dated by TCRdb to about 2019). For the wider study: Technical replicates were generated by sequencing separate aliquots of the same genomic DNA pool, with four replicates compared pairwise.

Measured from the cysteine to the phenylalanine, the CDR3 is 16 residues long. Only the CDR3 region is kept as DNA, spanning 48 bases read in frame from base 1. As encoded in the germline V gene, CDR1 is SGDLS while CDR2 is YYNGEE. V ends up 3 bases short and J 1 base short, with an unmatched junction base count of 7. Study-wide conclusions, independent of this receptor: The binomial model flagged about 1.2 differentially abundant clones between technical replicates, compared with approximately 16 over about two weeks and 19 over four weeks. Across all healthy-donor time intervals, the beta-binomial model significantly lowered both the number of clones called differentially abundant and the false-positive rate. For all healthy donors, the variance in clone template counts between two-week samples rose significantly as total template count increased. The authors expected that biological variance in healthy repertoires might rise further over much longer intervals, such as months to years.

On this clone: Its binding antigen is unknown. Qualities for individual bases were not recorded, and no much larger clone is one base off.

No immune events such as infections were documented for the healthy donors during the collection period. Blood repertoires from healthy donors were used as a training cohort for calibrating time-dependent variance in a beta-binomial model of differential abundance of T-cell clones. The training cohort comprised about ten healthy donors, 3 female and 7 male. The donors were between roughly 29 and 64 years old, with an average age of roughly 41 years. Obtained from a commercial supplier, whole blood was collected from each healthy donor at three time points set around two weeks apart. For immunosequencing, genomic DNA was extracted from whole blood that had not been sorted. The immunoSEQ Assay, which uses bias-controlled multiplex PCR amplification of genomic DNA, was used to profile TCRbeta CDR3 regions. Regarding the original processing steps: The absolute abundance of each unique TCRbeta CDR3 region was quantified after sequences were collapsed and filtered. Two models were used to test differential abundance: a binomial model (Fisher-equivalent) and a beta-binomial model that adds time-dependent variance fitted from healthy donors. Clones with fewer than 5 combined templates were excluded, and clones with Benjamini-Hochberg FDR below 0.01 were called differentially abundant. Beta-binomial variance was modeled as a function of total template count across the two samples using the form v = (b*log(k)+a)^2. Here the immuneACCESS table is served through TCRdb, limited to in-frame sequences with V and J called. Missing clones are a known gap in these copies; in checked studies unresolved V genes cover under half, and the rest lacks a known reason. D and trimming were read from the DNA, whereas the V and J calls and clone size are those reported in that table. This sample comprises tens of thousands of clones, roughly 88% of them detected only once. Approximately 6% of the sample is in the top ten clones.

The sequence links TRBV9 to TRBJ2-1; TRBD2 lines up with 7 middle nucleotides. The TCR comes from a person between 18 and 69 years old in good health. The sequenced sample consisted of blood. The encoded CDR3 is CASSATSTISYNEQFF. The DNA sequence is as follows: TGTGCCAGCAGCGCGACTAGCACCATATCCTACAATGAGCAGTTCTTC. Reference TRBV9 and TRBJ2-1 proteins supply the regions before and after the CDR3; the full variable domain is: DSGVTQTPKHLITATGQRVTLRCSPRSGDLSVYWYQQSLDQGLQFLIQYYNGEERAKGNILERFSAQQFPDLHSELNLSSLELGDSALYFCASSATSTISYNEQFFGPGTRLTVL.